A selection of T cell receptor beta chains follows, all from one sample in a study of CXCR4 blockade with PD-1 therapy in pancreatic cancer. Profiled with immunoSEQ multiplex PCR; TCRdb holds only in-frame clones, not every one. The sample carries over 7,500 clones, around 50% recorded once. Sequences were obtained from tumor tissue. Source of these receptors: a human donor with pancreatic ductal adenocarcinoma. CDR3s include the opening cysteine and the closing phenylalanine or tryptophan. Each record gives: V gene, CDR3 protein.

TRBV19 | CASSTQGQSNTEAFF
TRBV5-1 | CASSLEGLAGADTGELFF
TRBV18 | CASSPRTGMTEAFF
TRBV25-1 | CTSSGVFYGYTF
TRBV28 | CASSPITQGASSYNEQFF
TRBV30 | CAWRPSAVYLGGYTF
TRBV1 | CASSHSYTLSGNTIYF
TRBV18 | CASSPPGGFEQYF
TRBV6-7 | CASRRDDGLRQPQHF
TRBV18 | CASSPRRGVGNTEAFF
TRBV6-8 | CASSVSFTGANVLTF
TRBV9 | CTSSPTGRAGTDEQFF
TRBV19 | CASSLSGTEKATNEKLFF
TRBV5-1 | CASSLRQGTGELFF
TRBV10-2 | CASSEGGRGAEQYF
TRBV29-1 | CSVEGDLGQGAYEQYF
TRBV11-3 | CASSLRADSSYEQYF
TRBV10-2 | CASSEIRRGTGELFF
TRBV4-1 | CASSQETGPPFYEQYF
TRBV19 | CASSKSPDRIQETQYF
TRBV14 | CASSQADFTQYF
TRBV11-3 | CASSLGGSNQPQHF
TRBV6-7 | CASSSGQGEIDTQYF
TRBV28 | CASRPWTSGSNEQFF
TRBV11-3 | CASSLGHSGRAIETQYF
TRBV2 | CASRGRGQLSYGYTF
TRBV19 | CASSMAGGFYEQYF
TRBV19 | CASSIGRGREETQYF
TRBV23-1 | CASSQRTMSSGNTIYF
TRBV18 | CASRAGAGTDTQYF
TRBV19 | CASTTSGDQPQHF
TRBV30 | CAWSVAVFGDTQYF
TRBV18 | CASSPLDTAYNEQFF
TRBV6-8 | CANDLNTGIKAGGGTDTQYF
TRBV5-1 | CASRQGAVQETQYF
TRBV10-2 | CASSVVSYNEQFF
TRBV18 | CASSPGPYNEQFF
TRBV19 | CASSTPDRGNTQYF
TRBV19 | CASSPTVHNQPQHF
TRBV30 | CAGARRNTEAFF
TRBV6-8 | CASSRIPTGGNEQFF
TRBV9 | CASRSLGGYEQYF
TRBV28 | CASSFSHGVLYNEQFF
TRBV6-4 | CASRSGTVVHGYTF
TRBV28 | CASQTGVRTEAFF
TRBV19 | CASTRAGNTIYF
TRBV15 | CATSRDRGLAGETQYF
TRBV28 | CASSLRTSGGFSYEQYF
TRBV7-5 | CASSSVWGSQETQYF
TRBV10-3 | CAISESGQPQHF
TRBV15 | CATSRDRLDAGYEQYF
TRBV19 | CASTGVAQANYGYTF
TRBV28 | CASSLRPGRRGQPQHF
TRBV6-8 | CASSYAGTGDYEQYF
TRBV7-1 | CASSLEWVTNYEQYF
TRBV19 | CASSPPGRNNEKLFF
TRBV19 | CASSTGTGRSDTQYF
TRBV14 | CASSQGSNTQYF